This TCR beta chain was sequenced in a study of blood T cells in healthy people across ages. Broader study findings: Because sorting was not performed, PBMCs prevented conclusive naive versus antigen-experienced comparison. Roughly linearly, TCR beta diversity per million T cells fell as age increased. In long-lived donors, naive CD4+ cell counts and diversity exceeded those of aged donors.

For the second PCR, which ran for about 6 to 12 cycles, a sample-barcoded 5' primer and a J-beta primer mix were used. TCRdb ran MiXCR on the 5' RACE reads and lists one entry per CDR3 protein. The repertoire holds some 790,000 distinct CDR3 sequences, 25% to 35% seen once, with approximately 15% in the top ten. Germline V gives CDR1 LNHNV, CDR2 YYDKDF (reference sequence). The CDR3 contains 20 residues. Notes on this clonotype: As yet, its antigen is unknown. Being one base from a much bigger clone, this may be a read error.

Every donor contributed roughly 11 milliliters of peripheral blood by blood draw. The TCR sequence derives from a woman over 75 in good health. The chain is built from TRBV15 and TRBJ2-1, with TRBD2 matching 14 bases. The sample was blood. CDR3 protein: CATSRRTSGGSRISHNEQFF. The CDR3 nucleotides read TGTGCCACCAGCAGGCGGACTAGCGGGGGGTCCAGAATCTCCCACAATGAGCAGTTCTTC.